This T cell receptor beta chain was obtained from a study of vaccination effects on CD4 cells after COVID-19. Findings of the study overall: The study got few convalescent patients and did not collect any early post-infection timepoints.

Assay used: immunoSEQ multiplex PCR; TCRdb lists only in-frame clones, some missing. The data hold tens of thousands of clones, with roughly 76% observed a single time. Sequencing followed a ViraFEST assay step that expanded antigen-specific CD4+ T cells with viral peptide pools. Subsequent to 10 days of culture, CD4+ T cells were isolated. Having tested negative for nucleocapsid antibodies, the vaccine recipients showed no prior SARS-CoV-2 infection. This clone was seen once. Its cognate antigen is unknown. Sequencing was performed on CD4+ T cells from PBMCs cultured with SARS-CoV-2 spike peptides, taken before COVID-19 vaccination. This clonotype originated in a human donor who received a COVID-19 vaccine.

The CDR3 here is CASSPRDRANTGELFF. The CDR3 nucleotides are TGTGCCAGCAGCCCACGGGACAGGGCGAACACCGGGGAGCTGTTTTTT. The chain joins TRBV3-1 (or the pseudogene TRBV3-2) to TRBJ2-2; 9 bases align to TRBD1. Germline assignment: CDR1 LGHDT and CDR2 YNNKEL (reference sequence). Trimming removed 4 bases from V and 0 bases from J; junction bases left unmatched: 3. The CDR3 consists of 16 residues.